This note documents a single TCR beta chain sequence. The ends were cut back, 7 bases at V and 0 bases at J, with 11 bases in the middle. Germline CDR1 and CDR2: SNHLY and FYNNEI. The CDR3 totals 14 residues. These data are taken from a study of blood T cell repertoires in COVID-19. Some clones are missing from TCRdb's copy, which holds only in-frame ones; the method was immunoSEQ multiplex PCR. The sample yields 100,000 to 150,000 clones, approximately 88% seen once. Sequencing input: peripheral blood. The rearrangement uses TRBV2 and TRBJ2-3, with D perhaps matching TRBD2 (6 bases). The origin of this receptor is a woman of 80 years or more with acute or convalescent COVID-19. The CDR3 sequence is CASKKAGSTDTQYF. The CDR3 DNA follows: TGTGCCAGCAAAAAAGCGGGTAGCACAGATACGCAGTATTTT.